These 8 T cell receptor beta chains originate from one sample sequenced in a study of T cell responses to AZD1222 COVID-19 vaccine. Clones were read by immunoSEQ multiplex PCR, and TCRdb kept only the in-frame ones, dropping some. The data show some 130,000 clones, over 90% seen once. Sequenced here: peripheral blood, sampled on day 0 of AZD1222 vaccination. Source of these receptors: an adult in good health.

The rearrangement uses TRBV30 and TRBJ1-3; D remains ambiguous. The V and J ends lost 2 bases and 0 bases respectively, with 8 bases between them. The V gene's germline CDR1 is GTSNPN and CDR2 SVGIG (reference sequence). This CDR3 has 14 residues. The CDR3 sequence: CAWSFGVSGNTIYF. Written as DNA, the CDR3 is TGTGCCTGGAGTTTTGGGGTCTCTGGAAACACCATATATTTT.

The V call is TRBV5-1, the J call TRBJ1-2; D gene ambiguous. V dropped 0 bases and J dropped 7 bases, with 7 bases sitting between them. Germline V CDR1 and CDR2: SGHRS, YFSETQ. CDR3 length equals 12 residues. The CDR3 region has the DNA TGCGCCAGCAGCTTGGAGGTGGGTGGCTACACCTTC. This encodes CASSLEVGGYTF. The full variable domain, with the rest looked up from reference TRBV5-1 and TRBJ1-2, is KAGVTQTPRYLIKTRGQQVTLSCSPISGHRSVSWYQQTPGQGLQFLFEYFSETQRNKGNFPGRFSGRQFSNSRSEMNVSTLELGDSALYLCASSLEVGGYTFGSGTRLTVV.

The J gene is TRBJ2-7, the V gene TRBV30; no firm D call. With 1 base removed from V and 6 bases from J, the gap between germline ends came to 10 bases. Germline-derived CDR1 and CDR2 are GTSNPN and SVGIG (reference sequence). The CDR3 consists of 12 residues. The CDR3 nucleotides are TGTGCCTGGAGTGCTGGCAGTTTCGAGCAGTACTTC. The encoded protein is CAWSAGSFEQYF. Full variable domain (missing parts from reference TRBV30 and TRBJ2-7): SQTIHQWPATLVQPVGSPLSLECTVEGTSNPNLYWYRQAAGRGLQLLFYSVGIGQISSEVPQNLSASRPQDRQFILSSKKLLLSDSGFYLCAWSAGSFEQYFGPGTRLTVT.

The chain couples TRBV30 to TRBJ1-4; D might be TRBD1 (5 bases). V lost 3 bases to trimming and J lost 3 bases, with 11 bases between them. CDR3 size: 14 residues. Germline loops: CDR1 GTSNPN, CDR2 SVGIG (reference sequence). The CDR3 region is CAWRRQISNEKLFF. Here the CDR3 DNA reads TGTGCCTGGAGACGACAGATCTCTAATGAAAAACTGTTTTTT. The full variable domain, rest sourced from reference TRBV30 and TRBJ1-4, is SQTIHQWPATLVQPVGSPLSLECTVEGTSNPNLYWYRQAAGRGLQLLFYSVGIGQISSEVPQNLSASRPQDRQFILSSKKLLLSDSGFYLCAWRRQISNEKLFFGSGTQLSVL.

In this sample, this clone turned up many times. In DNA form, the CDR3 reads TGTGCCAGCAGCCAAGGAGTAGGGGATAGCAATCAGCCCCAGCATTTT. It codes for CASSQGVGDSNQPQHF. This chain uses TRBV3-1 (or the pseudogene TRBV3-2) with TRBJ1-5; weak D call: TRBD1 (5 bases). Germline CDR1 LGHDT, CDR2 YNNKEL (reference sequence). The CDR3 extends over 16 amino acids. V gave up 1 base and J gave up 0 bases, with 10 bases separating them.

V and J are TRBV6-6 and TRBJ1-1, with D possibly TRBD1 on 6 matching bases. The germline CDR1 and CDR2 sequences are MNHNY and SVGAGI (reference sequence). Trimming took 7 bases from V and 11 from J, leaving 14 bases between them. There are 11 residues in the CDR3. This CDR3 reads CASTMTGGAFF. CDR3 coding DNA: TGTGCCAGCACTATGACAGGAGGCGCTTTCTTT.

The rearrangement joins TRBV14 to TRBJ2-1, with D maybe TRBD2 (6 bases). With 4 bases removed from V and 3 bases from J, the gap between germline ends came to 19 bases. CDR1 SGHDN and CDR2 FVKESK come from the germline V gene. The CDR3 runs to 17 residues. DNA for the CDR3: TGTGCCAGCAGCCCCCCCCGAGGGAGGCATAACTACAATGAGCAGTTCTTC. Residues: CASSPPRGRHNYNEQFF. The full variable domain, rest sourced from reference TRBV14 and TRBJ2-1, is EAGVTQFPSHSVIEKGQTVTLRCDPISGHDNLYWYRRVMGKEIKFLLHFVKESKQDESGMPNNRFLAERTGGTYSTLKVQPAELEDSGVYFCASSPPRGRHNYNEQFFGPGTRLTVL.

This chain uses TRBV7-3 with TRBJ2-1, with D possibly being TRBD2 (6 bases). CDR1 is SGHTA, CDR2 FQGTGA, per germline. This CDR3 has 15 residues. Trimming took off 5 bases at V and 5 bases at J, with 16 bases between the two ends. Here the CDR3 DNA reads TGTGCCAGCAGCCCCTCGAGGGAGGTGAACAATGAGCAGTTCTTC. Its protein product is CASSPSREVNNEQFF.